This TCR beta chain was profiled in a study of blood T cell repertoires in COVID-19. Study overall: Samples of COVID-19 (acute and convalescent) were obtained from the United States, Italy and Spain. Nucleic acid was either cDNA or gDNA, and it came from T cells, B-cell-depleted T cells, or PBMCs.

Authors' processing steps: The authors estimated nucleated cell counts from reference gene primer amplification. Using immunoSEQ multiplex PCR, the repertoire was profiled, and TCRdb retains in-frame clones only, with some absent. That table gives V, J and clone size, and the DNA gave D and trimming. The table has over 150,000 clones, about 80% seen once. Trimming removed 7 bases from V and 2 bases from J, with 13 bases in between. The length of the CDR3 is 15 residues. CDR1 and CDR2 (germline): KGHDR, SFDVKD. This clone was counted once. Sequencing was performed on peripheral blood. This sequence originates from a woman aged 80 or over with acute or convalescent COVID-19. The chain carries TRBV24-1 and TRBJ2-2, with D possibly being TRBD1 (6 bases). The CDR3: CATSTGTPNTGELFF. CDR3 DNA sequence: TGTGCCACCAGCACCGGGACACCAAACACCGGGGAGCTGTTTTTT.